The 17 T cell receptor beta chains in this list originate from one sample, sequenced in a study of T-cell memory formation after mild COVID-19. TCRdb re-called the 5' RACE reads with MiXCR, one entry per CDR3 protein. The sample yields about 310,000 distinct CDR3 sequences, 15% to 20% seen once. The sequenced sample was PBMCs or a T cell subset sorted from them (not recorded which). The receptor source for this set is a man aged 18 to 30 who had mild COVID-19 (a few samples of this study predate the infection). Cell type and time point are not known.

This clonotype has ten or more counts. This rearrangement joins TRBV5-5 to TRBJ2-5; D is uncertain. Trimming stripped 5 bases from V and 0 bases from J, with 11 bases between. Germline V CDR1 and CDR2: SGHKS, YYEKEE (reference sequence). There are 14 residues in the CDR3. The CDR3 bases are TGTGCCAGCAGGAACCTGTTAAACCAAGAGACCCAGTACTTC. It translates to CASRNLLNQETQYF.

The chain is built from TRBV15 and TRBJ2-4; D is uncertain. This CDR3 comprises 11 residues. CDR1 and CDR2 from the germline V gene are LNHNV and YYDKDF (reference sequence). V gave up 5 bases and J gave up 8 bases, with 7 bases separating them. The CDR3 region has the DNA TGTGCCACCAGCGACCAAGACATTCAGTACTTC. Its protein product is CATSDQDIQYF.

This chain uses TRBV6-5 with TRBJ2-1, with unresolved D. The V end lost 6 bases, the J end lost 0 bases, and 9 bases lay between the germline ends. The germline V gene has CDR1 MNHEY and CDR2 SVGAGI. The CDR3 is 14 residues long. The CDR3, as DNA: TGTGCCAGCAGCCCCGCATCCTCCTACAATGAGCAGTTCTTC. Its translation is CASSPASSYNEQFF.

This clonotype showed up just a few times. The rearrangement uses TRBV12-3 or TRBV12-4 and TRBJ2-5; D is tentatively TRBD1 or TRBD2 (5 bases each). V was trimmed by 7 bases and J by 6 bases, leaving 15 bases between them. CDR3 length: 13 residues. CDR3 protein: CASNRGLRKTQYF. In nucleotides, the CDR3 is TGTGCCAGCAATCGGGGCCTCCGAAAGACCCAGTACTTC.

This clonotype was seen a few times. The chain combines TRBV5-1 with TRBJ2-3; D is possibly TRBD2 (5 bases). V was shortened by 4 bases and J by 2 bases, with 20 bases between the two germline ends. The CDR3 contains 17 residues. Germline V gives CDR1 SGHRS, CDR2 YFSETQ. In nucleotides, the CDR3 is TGCGCCAGCAGCCGACCAGAGACTAACGTAAACACAGATACGCAGTATTTT. This codes for CASSRPETNVNTDTQYF.

In its sample, this clonotype was seen a few times. J is TRBJ2-1 and V is TRBV2, with D hard to call. Germline V lookup: CDR1 SNHLY, CDR2 FYNNEI. This CDR3 comprises 13 residues. V was pared by 1 base and J by 6 bases, with 7 bases between. The CDR3 nucleotides are TGTGCCAGCAGTGAAGGCCTTCGCAATGAGCAGTTCTTC. It translates to CASSEGLRNEQFF.

The gene calls are TRBV27 and TRBJ2-7, with D maybe TRBD2 (5 bases). This CDR3 has 12 residues. Germline V gene sequence: CDR1 MNHEY, CDR2 SMNVEV (reference sequence). The CDR3 bases are TGTGCTATCTCCGGGCGCGGGTACGAGCAGTACGTC. Residues: CAISGRGYEQYV.

This chain joins TRBV20-1 and TRBJ2-5; TRBD1 matches at 7 bases. The CDR3 has 14 residues. Germline values: CDR1 DFQATT, CDR2 SNEGSKA (reference sequence). After removal of 3 bases from V and 4 bases from J, the junction contained 8 bases not matched to a gene. The CDR3 region is CSARVPGGRETQYF. Here the CDR3 DNA reads TGCAGTGCTAGGGTACCAGGGGGACGAGAGACCCAGTACTTC.

This clonotype showed up just once. CDR3 sequence reads: CASSVDPQGGEQFF. DNA for the CDR3: TGTGCCAGCAGCGTAGACCCCCAAGGGGGTGAGCAGTTCTTC. The chain joins TRBV9 to TRBJ2-1, with D possibly matching TRBD1 (6 bases). V lost 0 bases, J lost 9 bases, and 13 bases lay in between. CDR3 length equals 14 residues. Germline V CDR1 and CDR2: SGDLS, YYNGEE.

The chain uses TRBV20-1 and TRBJ2-5; tentatively, D is TRBD2 (6 bases). The CDR3 has 15 residues. Germline V gene lookup returns CDR1 DFQATT and CDR2 SNEGSKA (reference sequence). Deletions cut 3 bases from V and 4 bases from J, with 18 bases between. CDR3 sequence reads: CSARAYLAVRETQYF. The CDR3 DNA sequence: TGCAGTGCTAGGGCGTATTTAGCGGTCCGAGAGACCCAGTACTTC.

The V call is TRBV20-1, the J call TRBJ2-3; D uncertain. CDR3 length equals 15 residues. Germline assignment: CDR1 DFQATT and CDR2 SNEGSKA (reference sequence). The V and J ends lost 2 bases and 0 bases respectively, with 12 bases between them. The CDR3 coding sequence is TGCAGTGCTAGACCAAGTCTGGGCAGCACAGATACGCAGTATTTT. Translating gives CSARPSLGSTDTQYF.

The rearrangement uses TRBV4-3 and TRBJ2-1; a weak D match, TRBD2 (5 bases). Germline V gene sequence: CDR1 LGHNA, CDR2 YSLEER. V lost 4 bases and J 0 bases, leaving 13 bases between the germline ends. The CDR3 is made up of 16 amino acids. CDR3 nucleotide sequence: TGCGCCAGCAGCCCAAGGACTGGTAGCTCCTACAATGAGCAGTTCTTC. Its translation is CASSPRTGSSYNEQFF.

This clonotype has more than one count but fewer than ten. The chain recombines TRBV7-9 with TRBJ1-3; D gene ambiguous. Trimming cost V 1 base and J 0 bases, with 7 bases left between them. The length of the CDR3 is 15 residues. Germline loops: CDR1 SEHNR, CDR2 FQNEAQ (reference sequence). In nucleotides, the CDR3 is TGTGCCAGCAGCTTAGAGGTCTTCTCTGGAAACACCATATATTTT. Amino acids: CASSLEVFSGNTIYF.

This clonotype was detected only a few times. V and J are TRBV9 and TRBJ1-4; 8 bases are shared with TRBD1. V shed 0 bases and J 5 bases; nucleotides not matched to a gene: 15. Per the germline V gene, CDR1 is SGDLS and CDR2 is YYNGEE. This CDR3 contains 19 residues. CDR3 bases: TGTGCCAGCAGCGTAGGTGAGGGAGACACAGGGGGTCTCAATGAAAAACTGTTTTTT. Protein sequence: CASSVGEGDTGGLNEKLFF.

The chain couples TRBV28 to TRBJ1-2, with D possibly being TRBD1 (6 bases). From germline, CDR1 is MDHEN and CDR2 SYDVKM. The CDR3 extends over 13 amino acids. V was trimmed by 5 bases and J by 4 bases, leaving 11 bases between them. CDR3 coding DNA: TGTGCCAGCAGTACCACAGGGTCCTATGGCTACACCTTC. This sequence encodes CASSTTGSYGYTF.

In this sample, this clonotype turned up a few times. The rearrangement links TRBV27 to TRBJ2-7; possibly TRBD2 for D (5 bases). Germline V gene data show CDR1 as MNHEY and CDR2 as SMNVEV (reference sequence). The CDR3 is made up of 13 amino acids. V lost 5 bases to trimming and J lost 5 bases, with 13 bases between them. The DNA of the CDR3 is TGTGCCAGCAGTCCCACCAGAGGGCACGAGCAGTACGTC. It is translated as CASSPTRGHEQYV.

This rearrangement joins TRBV5-8 to TRBJ1-1; D is perhaps TRBD1 (5 bases). Trimming removed 5 bases from V and 7 bases from J, with 9 bases in between. The CDR3 loop spans 11 amino acids. The germline V gene has CDR1 SGHTS and CDR2 YDEGEE. CDR3 amino acids: CASRTGHEAFF. The CDR3 DNA follows: TGTGCCAGCAGAACAGGACATGAAGCTTTCTTT.